This record concerns one T cell receptor beta chain sequence. This entry belongs to a study of T cell repertoires in cytomegalovirus infection. Background on the study: Signatures in public TCR beta sequences pointed to both CMV infection and matching HLA type.

This CDR3 is 13 amino acids long. V lost 5 bases and J lost 7, with 12 bases in between. Per germline, CDR1 LNHDA and CDR2 SQIVND (reference sequence). One entry per CDR3 protein, called by TCRdb with MiXCR from the reads. Of some 300,000 distinct CDR3 sequences detected, 8% to 10% appear once; the ten largest clones hold around 2.5%. The clonotype comes from a human donor in good health (CMV status not recorded). Some clones in this sample may be carry-over from other donors' samples. The gene calls are TRBV19 and TRBJ1-5; D unresolved. The source material was PBMCs. CDR3 sequence reads: CASSSRFSQPQHF. Here the CDR3 DNA reads TGTGCCAGTAGTTCCAGATTCTCCCAGCCCCAGCATTTT.